This T cell receptor (beta chain) was observed in a study of tumor and adjacent non-tumor tissue in lung cancer. As for the study in general: Stage I to III disease affected 9 to 10 men and roughly 5 women aged roughly 31 to 76.

In its sample, this clonotype was seen many times. Its target is not known. A junction end diverges from the germline sequence, so it may reflect a read error. No cell sorting was done before RNA was extracted from the tissue. Donors were chemotherapy-naive, newly diagnosed lung cancer surgical patients in China, August–November 2014. Study results and limitations: Tumor TCR diversity, when higher, was linked to shorter survival. Normal lung showed higher cumulative top 100 clone frequency than tumor.

This CDR3 spans 17 amino acids. CDR1 and CDR2 from the germline V gene are MGHRA and YSYEKL. A modified ARM-PCR protocol with three rounds of nested PCR amplified TCRbeta. TCRdb independently ran MiXCR on the multiplex PCR reads; one entry per CDR3 protein. The sample includes roughly 76,000 distinct CDR3 sequences, about two thirds of them seen just once. Material for sequencing was lung tumor tissue. The receptor was isolated from a woman between 70 and 85 years old with non-small cell lung cancer. The chain recombines TRBV4-1 with TRBJ1-5, with D tentatively TRBD1 (5 bases). The CDR3 spells CASSTGVTLNSSQPQHF. CDR3 nucleotide sequence: TGCGCCAGCAGCACAGGAGTAACTTTGAATAGCAGTCAGCCCCAGCATTTT.